The 24 T cell receptor beta chains listed next were all sequenced from one sample in a study of blood T cells in healthy people across ages. The authors ran a second PCR of 7 to 11 cycles using a sample-barcoded 5' primer and a J-beta primer mix. MiXCR was run by TCRdb on the 5' RACE reads, yielding one entry per CDR3 protein. The sample contains about 1.8 million distinct CDR3 sequences, about 50% of which appear only once. The specimen was blood. These receptors were taken from a woman between 35 and 50 years old in good health.

The table lists this clonotype with a few counts. The V gene is TRBV2, the J gene TRBJ2-3; 9 positions agree with TRBD1. The V gene end was trimmed by 6 bases and the J gene end by 3 bases; junction bases not matched to a gene: 10. This CDR3 contains 16 residues. Germline CDR1 reads SNHLY; CDR2 reads FYNNEI. CDR3 sequence reads: CASRVRTGERTDTQYF. CDR3 DNA sequence: TGTGCCAGCAGAGTACGGACAGGGGAGAGGACAGATACGCAGTATTTT.

This clonotype appeared a few times. The chain carries TRBV6-6 and TRBJ2-3, with TRBD2 matching 10 bases. Per germline, CDR1 MNHNY and CDR2 SVGAGI (reference sequence). This CDR3 region has 17 residues. The J segment lost 4 bases and the V segment lost 8 bases, leaving 15 bases of the junction unmatched. CDR3 loop: CASRLRSGTSASDTQYF. The CDR3 DNA reads as TGTGCCAGCCGACTCCGATCCGGGACTAGCGCCTCAGATACGCAGTATTTT.

The chain is built from TRBV10-2 and TRBJ1-2, with D perhaps matching TRBD1 (5 bases). V was shortened by 2 bases and J by 8 bases, with 12 bases between the two germline ends. CDR1 WSHSY and CDR2 SAAADI come from the germline V gene. The CDR3 runs to 13 residues. The CDR3 loop is CASSEKGLEGYTF. In nucleotides, the CDR3 is TGCGCCAGCAGTGAGAAGGGACTAGAGGGCTACACCTTC.

This clonotype was found a few times. The chain links TRBV29-1 to TRBJ2-3; 7 nucleotides align to TRBD1. The CDR3 sequence is 12 residues long. The germline V gene has CDR1 SQVTM and CDR2 ANQGSEA. V shed 4 bases and J 6 bases; nucleotides not matched to a gene: 4. The CDR3 here is CSVGTGGDTQYF. As DNA, the CDR3 is TGCAGCGTTGGGACAGGTGGGGATACGCAGTATTTT.

The chain is built from TRBV6-5 and TRBJ1-2; D not certain. This CDR3 spans 13 amino acids. Germline V lookup: CDR1 MNHEY, CDR2 SVGAGI. Trimming pared 6 bases from V and 8 bases from J, leaving 16 bases between. CDR3 nucleotides: TGTGCCAGCAGCCAAACCCGGATGGAGGGCTACACCTTC. Protein sequence: CASSQTRMEGYTF.

V and J are TRBV24-1 and TRBJ2-1, with 8 bases that match TRBD2. This CDR3 comprises 14 residues. Germline V gene sequence: CDR1 KGHDR, CDR2 SFDVKD. The V gene end was trimmed by 10 bases and the J gene end by 0 bases; junction bases not matched to a gene: 4. This chain's CDR3 is CATSGGNSYNEQFF. The CDR3, as DNA: TGTGCCACAAGCGGGGGAAACTCCTACAATGAGCAGTTCTTC.

The V call is TRBV7-9, the J call TRBJ2-6; D remains ambiguous. From germline, CDR1 is SEHNR and CDR2 FQNEAQ (reference sequence). The ends were cut back, 7 bases at V and 0 bases at J, with 10 bases in the middle. The CDR3 runs 15 residues. CDR3 coding DNA: TGTGCCAGCACCACGTTGACCTCTGGGGCCAACGTCCTGACTTTC. It translates to CASTTLTSGANVLTF.

DNA for the CDR3: TGTGCCAGCAGAACGGGACGGACTCTGGAGACCCAGTACTTC. Protein: CASRTGRTLETQYF. The chain carries TRBV28 and TRBJ2-5, with D tentatively TRBD1 or TRBD2 (5 bases each). CDR3 length: 14 amino acids. Germline assignment: CDR1 MDHEN and CDR2 SYDVKM. V lost 6 bases to trimming and J lost 5 bases, with 16 bases between them.

This chain uses TRBV28 with TRBJ2-4, with TRBD1 identical over 9 bases. The CDR3 spans 20 residues. Germline V gene data show CDR1 as MDHEN and CDR2 as SYDVKM. V shed 3 bases, J shed 0 bases, and the junction held 15 bases outside the gene matches. DNA of the CDR3: TGTGCCAGCAGTTTTCCGACTTACACAGGGGGCGCATCAGCCAAAAACATTCAGTACTTC. It codes for CASSFPTYTGGASAKNIQYF.

The sample holds a few counts of this clonotype. This chain uses TRBV7-2 with TRBJ2-3; TRBD2 matches 9 bases. Per the germline V gene, CDR1 is SGHTA and CDR2 is FQGNSA. V trimming: 5 bases; J trimming: 3 bases; junction bases outside the gene matches: 15. CDR3 length: 18 amino acids. In DNA form, the CDR3 reads TGTGCCAGCAGCCAGAAGGGGCTAGCGGGGTTAGGGACAGATACGCAGTATTTT. Its protein is CASSQKGLAGLGTDTQYF.

This chain links TRBV9 with TRBJ1-4, with D uncertain. This CDR3 comprises 13 residues. Germline V gene sequence: CDR1 SGDLS, CDR2 YYNGEE. V lost 4 bases and J 8 bases, leaving 12 bases between the germline ends. DNA for the CDR3: TGTGCCAGCAGCCCTTATGGAGGGGAAAAACTGTTTTTT. It is translated as CASSPYGGEKLFF.

The chain employs TRBV11-2 and TRBJ2-5; possibly TRBD2 for D (6 bases). V lost 5 bases, J lost 1 base, and 11 bases lay in between. The CDR3 spans 14 residues. Germline CDR1 SGHAT, CDR2 FQNNGV. The CDR3 sequence is CASSREPVQETQYF. In DNA form, the CDR3 reads TGTGCCAGCAGCCGGGAGCCGGTCCAAGAGACCCAGTACTTC.

In this sample, this clonotype turned up many times. The chain has TRBV12-3 or TRBV12-4 and TRBJ1-2; D is perhaps TRBD1 (6 bases). The CDR3 runs 14 residues. V was clipped by 2 bases and J by 6 bases, with 13 bases between them. Here the CDR3 DNA reads TGTGCCAGCAGTTTAAGGGCCGAGGGGGATGGCTACACCTTC. Protein: CASSLRAEGDGYTF.

This clonotype was seen more than once but under ten times. V is TRBV6-2 or TRBV6-3 and J is TRBJ2-3; D possibly corresponds to TRBD2 (6 bases). The germline CDR1 and CDR2 sequences are MNHEY and SVGEGT. V gave up 6 bases and J gave up 4 bases, with 14 bases separating them. The CDR3 length is 14 residues. The CDR3 DNA sequence: TGTGCCAGCAGGACTAGTGGGGGATCAGATACGCAGTATTTT. Its protein product is CASRTSGGSDTQYF.

This clonotype appeared a few times. The V gene is TRBV7-2, the J gene TRBJ1-5; D remains ambiguous. The germline CDR1 and CDR2 sequences are SGHTA and FQGNSA. This CDR3 has 13 amino acids. V lost 6 bases, J lost 2 bases, and 8 bases lay in between. The CDR3 sequence: CASRLEGNQPQHF. CDR3 bases: TGTGCCAGCAGACTCGAGGGCAATCAGCCCCAGCATTTT.

The rearrangement uses TRBV4-3 and TRBJ1-1; no reliable D call. The V gene's germline CDR1 is LGHNA and CDR2 YSLEER. The CDR3 spans 14 residues. V lost 1 base to trimming and J lost 5 bases, with 11 bases between them. The CDR3 DNA follows: TGCGCCAGCAGCCAAGTTTCGGGCGGGACTGAAGCTTTCTTT. This sequence encodes CASSQVSGGTEAFF.

V gene TRBV4-1 combines with J gene TRBJ2-3; 9 positions match TRBD2. CDR1 MGHRA and CDR2 YSYEKL come from the germline V gene. V was pared by 11 bases and J by 0 bases, with 3 bases of the junction left unmatched. The CDR3 has 13 amino acids. The CDR3 region is CAAGGASTDTQYF. The DNA of the CDR3 is TGCGCCGCGGGGGGGGCAAGCACAGATACGCAGTATTTT.

The CDR3, as DNA: TGTGCCAGCAGCCCTAAGGGCTCAGGAGATCTAGGTGTGACCCAGTACTTC. This encodes CASSPKGSGDLGVTQYF. The chain combines TRBV28 with TRBJ2-5; D is unresolved. Deletions cut 6 bases from V and 7 bases from J, with 27 bases between. CDR1 and CDR2 from the germline V gene are MDHEN and SYDVKM. The CDR3 extends over 17 amino acids.

This clonotype was counted only a few times. This sequence joins TRBV10-3 and TRBJ2-1, with 11 bases that match TRBD1. Germline trimming cut 4 bases from V and 7 bases from J; bases unmatched to any gene: 6. From germline, CDR1 is ENHRY and CDR2 SYGVKD. The CDR3 consists of 15 residues. The CDR3 is CAISAGTGGSNEQFF. The CDR3 DNA is TGTGCCATCAGTGCCGGGACAGGGGGGTCAAATGAGCAGTTCTTC.

The V call is TRBV6-6, the J call TRBJ2-7, with D maybe TRBD1 (6 bases). CDR1 MNHNY and CDR2 SVGAGI come from the germline V gene (reference sequence). The germline V and J ends were trimmed by 9 bases and 2 bases, with 17 bases remaining between them. This CDR3 is 14 amino acids long. The CDR3 DNA is TGTGCCAGTAGAAGGTTTCAGGGGACCTACGAGCAGTACTTC. It specifies CASRRFQGTYEQYF.

This clonotype was seen more than once but under ten times. The chain is built from TRBV4-3 and TRBJ2-3; maybe TRBD1 (5 bases). The CDR3 extends over 16 amino acids. The germline gives CDR1 LGHNA, CDR2 YSLEER. V gave up 0 bases and J gave up 6 bases, with 16 bases separating them. Here the CDR3 reads CASSQDQAGSPDTQYF. CDR3 DNA: TGCGCCAGCAGCCAAGATCAGGCAGGGTCCCCTGATACGCAGTATTTT.

This clonotype was seen more than once but under ten times. The V and J genes are TRBV27 and TRBJ2-5; weak D call: TRBD2 (5 bases). V was cut by 2 bases and J by 9 bases, with 19 bases left in between. The CDR3 length is 15 residues. Germline CDR1 MNHEY, CDR2 SMNVEV (reference sequence). CDR3 nucleotide sequence: TGTGCCAGCAGTTTACTGGACGGACCTTCGAGGGCCCAGTACTTC. Its protein is CASSLLDGPSRAQYF.

Here the CDR3 DNA reads TGTGCCATCAGGCCGGGACAGGGCTCCTACGAGCAGTACTTC. It specifies CAIRPGQGSYEQYF. This rearrangement joins TRBV10-3 to TRBJ2-7; 9 nucleotides agree with TRBD1. Losses at the gene ends were 6 bases for V and 0 bases for J; bases not matched to a gene: 3. Germline-derived CDR1 and CDR2 are ENHRY and SYGVKD. The CDR3 is 14 amino acids.

The V and J genes are TRBV20-1 and TRBJ2-3; 12 nucleotides align to TRBD2. The V gene end was trimmed by 5 bases and the J gene end by 6 bases; junction bases not matched to a gene: 12. CDR3 length: 16 amino acids. CDR1 is DFQATT, CDR2 SNEGSKA, per germline (reference sequence). The CDR3 region is CSAAPLAGGPGDTQYF. CDR3 DNA: TGCAGTGCTGCCCCTCTAGCGGGGGGGCCGGGGGATACGCAGTATTTT.